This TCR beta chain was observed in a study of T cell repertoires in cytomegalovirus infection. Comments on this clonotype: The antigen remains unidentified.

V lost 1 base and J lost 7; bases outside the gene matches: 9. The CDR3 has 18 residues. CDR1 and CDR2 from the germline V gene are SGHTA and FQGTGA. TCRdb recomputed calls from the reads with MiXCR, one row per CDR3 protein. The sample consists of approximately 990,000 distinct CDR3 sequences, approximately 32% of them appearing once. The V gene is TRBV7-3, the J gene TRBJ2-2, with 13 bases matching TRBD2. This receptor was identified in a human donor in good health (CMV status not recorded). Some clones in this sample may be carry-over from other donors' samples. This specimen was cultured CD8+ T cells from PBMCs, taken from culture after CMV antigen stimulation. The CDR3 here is CASSLNVYGLAGDGELFF. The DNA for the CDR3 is TGTGCCAGCAGCTTAAATGTTTACGGACTAGCGGGGGACGGGGAGCTGTTTTTT. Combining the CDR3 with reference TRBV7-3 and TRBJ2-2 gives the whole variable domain GAGVSQTPSNKVTEKGKYVELRCDPISGHTALYWYRQSLGQGPEFLIYFQGTGAADDSGLPNDRFFAVRPEGSVSTLKIQRTERGDSAVYLCASSLNVYGLAGDGELFFGEGSRLTVL.